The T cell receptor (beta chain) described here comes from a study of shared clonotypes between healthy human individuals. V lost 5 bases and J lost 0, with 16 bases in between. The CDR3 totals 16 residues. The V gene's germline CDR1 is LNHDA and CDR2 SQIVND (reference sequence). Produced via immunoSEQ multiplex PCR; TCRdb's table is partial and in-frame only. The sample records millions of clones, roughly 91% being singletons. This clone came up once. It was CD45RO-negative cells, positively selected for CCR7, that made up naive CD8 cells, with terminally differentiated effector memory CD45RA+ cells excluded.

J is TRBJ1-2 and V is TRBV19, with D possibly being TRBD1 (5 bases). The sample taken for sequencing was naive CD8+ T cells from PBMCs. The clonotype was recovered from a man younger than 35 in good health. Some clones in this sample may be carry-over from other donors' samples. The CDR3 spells CASSLLWGSANYGYTF. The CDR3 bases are TGTGCCAGTAGTCTTCTATGGGGGTCCGCTAACTATGGCTACACCTTC.